The 24 T cell receptor beta chains below come from one sample, sequenced in a study of shared clonotypes between healthy human individuals. Selected positively for CCR7 and CD45RO-negative, naive CD8 cells excluded terminally differentiated effector memory CD45RA+ cells. Here immunoSEQ multiplex PCR was the method, and the copy in TCRdb shows in-frame clones only, minus some. Found here are some 2,000,000 clones, approximately 94% of them singletons; the top ten hold 0.9% to 1.3%. The sequenced sample consisted of naive CD8+ T cells sorted from blood. The origin of the receptors is a man between 18 and 35 years old in good health.

Notes on this clone: The identical CDR3 is also encoded by other nucleotide sequences in the sample. The genes are TRBV7-9 and TRBJ1-1, with 8 bases fitting TRBD1. Germline loops: CDR1 SEHNR, CDR2 FQNEAQ (reference sequence). CDR3 length: 15 amino acids. J lost 5 bases, V lost 0 bases, and 5 bases had no gene match. The CDR3 bases are TGTGCCAGCAGCTTAGCGCAGGGGGCTGATACTGAAGCTTTCTTT. Protein sequence: CASSLAQGADTEAFF.

The chain carries TRBV7-8 and TRBJ2-7; 8 bases match TRBD2. The germline V gene has CDR1 SGHVS and CDR2 FQNEAQ. The V and J ends lost 5 bases and 0 bases, in that order; junction bases with no gene match: 15. The CDR3 contains 18 residues. This CDR3 reads CASSVTSGEAMISYEQYF. CDR3 sequence (DNA): TGTGCCAGCAGCGTTACTAGCGGCGAGGCTATGATCTCCTACGAGCAGTACTTC.

The chain combines TRBV6-1 with TRBJ1-1; D is uncertain. Germline V gene data show CDR1 as MNHNS and CDR2 as SASEGT. Deletions cut 6 bases from V and 2 bases from J, with 16 bases between. The CDR3 sequence is 15 residues long. CDR3 DNA: TGTGCCAGCAGCCACGACATACGGCTAAACACTGAAGCTTTCTTT. Its translation: CASSHDIRLNTEAFF.

This clone was detected once. The sample holds other DNA sequences that translate to the same CDR3. V and J are TRBV28 and TRBJ1-1; unclear D gene. Trimming removed 2 bases at V and 1 base at J, with 5 bases between. This CDR3 is built from 13 residues. Germline lookup yields CDR1 MDHEN and CDR2 SYDVKM. The CDR3 nucleotides are TGTGCCAGCAGTTTAATCGGGAACACTGAAGCTTTCTTT. Residues: CASSLIGNTEAFF.

This chain uses TRBV9 with TRBJ1-2; TRBD1 matches at 7 bases. CDR3 length: 17 amino acids. Per the germline V gene, CDR1 is SGDLS and CDR2 is YYNGEE. The V segment lost 4 bases and the J segment 7 bases; nucleotides outside the gene matches: 19. This CDR3 is CASSLGQNWDGGFGYTF. CDR3 DNA sequence: TGTGCCAGCAGCCTGGGACAGAATTGGGATGGAGGATTTGGCTACACCTTC.

The chain carries TRBV5-1 and TRBJ2-7; 10 nucleotides agree with TRBD1. The CDR3 is 14 residues long. Unmatched junction bases numbered 4, after V lost 4 bases and J lost 3 bases. From germline, CDR1 is SGHRS and CDR2 YFSETQ. The CDR3 loop reads CASSPWTGGYEQYF. The CDR3 DNA reads as TGCGCCAGCAGCCCCTGGACAGGGGGCTACGAGCAGTACTTC.

The rearrangement joins TRBV5-6 to TRBJ2-7, with 9 bases identical to TRBD2. Germline V gene sequence: CDR1 SGHDT, CDR2 YYEEEE. This CDR3 region has 14 residues. Trimming took 4 bases from V and 0 from J; bases not matched to a gene: 2. The CDR3 sequence is CASSQRGVSYEQYF. The DNA of the CDR3 is TGTGCCAGCAGCCAGCGGGGGGTCTCCTACGAGCAGTACTTC.

The J gene is TRBJ2-3, the V gene TRBV7-2; no definite D call. The V end lost 5 bases, the J end lost 4 bases, and 10 bases lay between the germline ends. This CDR3 has 13 amino acids. CDR1 is SGHTA and CDR2 is FQGNSA in the germline V gene. The CDR3 loop reads CASSPPSADTQYF. DNA of the CDR3: TGTGCCAGCAGCCCCCCGAGTGCAGATACGCAGTATTTT.

The CDR3 bases are TGTGCCAGCAGCTGTGGGTCGGAGACCCAGTACTTC. As protein: CASSCGSETQYF. This chain uses TRBV11-3 with TRBJ2-5; no firm D call. This CDR3 is built from 12 residues. Trimming removed 4 bases at V and 5 bases at J, with 8 bases between. The V gene's germline CDR1 is SGHNT and CDR2 YENEEA.

The rearrangement joins TRBV21-1 to TRBJ1-5. TRBV21-1 is a listed pseudogene. CDR3 length: 18 residues. Here the CDR3 reads CASSKDDRGKDSNQPQHF. CDR3 DNA sequence: TGTGCCAGCAGCAAAGACGACCGGGGCAAGGATAGCAATCAGCCCCAGCATTTT.

Details on this clone: Other DNA variants within this sample encode the same CDR3. The chain joins TRBV4-1 to TRBJ2-7, with D maybe TRBD2 (6 bases). The germline gives CDR1 MGHRA, CDR2 YSYEKL. Trimming left V 1 base short and J 0 bases short, with 10 bases between. There are 15 residues in the CDR3. The CDR3 spells CASSQGSGSSYEQYF. CDR3 bases: TGCGCCAGCAGCCAAGGAAGCGGGTCCTCCTACGAGCAGTACTTC.

Concerning this clone: The sample has other DNA sequences that encode this CDR3 too. In nucleotides, the CDR3 is TGTGCCAGCAGGGATCCGGGATACGAGCAGTACTTC. This gives the protein CASRDPGYEQYF. The chain carries TRBV6-1 and TRBJ2-7; a possible D gene is TRBD2 (5 bases). V gave up 6 bases and J gave up 4 bases, with 10 bases separating them. This CDR3 is 12 amino acids long. Germline CDR1 and CDR2: MNHNS and SASEGT.

The chain joins TRBV5-6 to TRBJ2-7, with 7 bases matching TRBD2. The CDR3 runs to 16 residues. The V gene's germline CDR1 is SGHDT and CDR2 YYEEEE. V was clipped by 4 bases and J by 3 bases; unmatched bases: 13. CDR3 region: CASSLPGGSAIYEQYF. The CDR3 DNA reads as TGTGCCAGCAGCCTGCCCGGGGGGAGCGCAATCTACGAGCAGTACTTC. Using reference TRBV5-6 and TRBJ2-7 for the parts outside the CDR3, the full variable domain is DAGVTQSPTHLIKTRGQQVTLRCSPKSGHDTVSWYQQALGQGPQFIFQYYEEEERQRGNFPDRFSGHQFPNYSSELNVNALLLGDSALYLCASSLPGGSAIYEQYFGPGTRLTVT.

The rearrangement joins TRBV7-8 to TRBJ2-1; a weak D match, TRBD2 (6 bases). Trimming took off 0 bases at V and 7 bases at J, with 10 bases between the two ends. The germline CDR1 and CDR2 sequences are SGHVS and FQNEAQ. CDR3 length: 14 residues. CDR3 DNA: TGTGCCAGCAGCTTAGCTGCGGGACTGAATGAGCAGTTCTTC. Encoded protein: CASSLAAGLNEQFF.

The chain employs TRBV5-4 and TRBJ2-7; D gene ambiguous. From germline, CDR1 is SGHNT and CDR2 YYREEE (reference sequence). V was shortened by 4 bases and J by 1 base, with 12 bases between the two germline ends. There are 14 residues in the CDR3. The CDR3 bases are TGTGCCAGCAGCGTCGGCCAGGCGTCCTACGAGCAGTACTTC. Its protein is CASSVGQASYEQYF.

Points on this clone: This sample also contains other DNA sequences that code for the same CDR3. The CDR3 nucleotides read TGTGCCAGCAGTCCTACAGGGTACACTGAAGCTTTCTTT. Translation gives CASSPTGYTEAFF. The rearrangement uses TRBV6-5 and TRBJ1-1; TRBD1 is a possible D gene (6 bases). The V end was cut by 5 bases, the J end by 3 bases, with 10 bases between. The CDR3 runs to 13 residues. Germline CDR1 reads MNHEY; CDR2 reads SVGAGI.

The chain recombines TRBV5-6 with TRBJ1-2; TRBD1 matches at 7 bases. CDR1 is SGHDT, CDR2 YYEEEE, per germline. This CDR3 comprises 19 residues. V lost 6 bases and J lost 4; bases outside the gene matches: 24. CDR3 coding DNA: TGTGCCAGCACCGGGGCAGTTGTATCCGGGACAGACTATACCTATGGCTACACCTTC. This codes for CASTGAVVSGTDYTYGYTF.

This rearrangement joins TRBV5-1 to TRBJ1-5; D uncertain. Trimming removed 4 bases at V and 4 bases at J, with 12 bases between. Looked up from germline, CDR1 is SGHRS and CDR2 is YFSETQ. CDR3 size: 14 residues. CDR3 region: CASSAGPRNQPQHF. In DNA, the CDR3 is TGCGCCAGCAGCGCCGGACCGAGGAATCAGCCCCAGCATTTT.

The V gene is TRBV5-6, the J gene TRBJ2-7; possibly TRBD2 for D (6 bases). Germline V gene data show CDR1 as SGHDT and CDR2 as YYEEEE. The ends were cut back, 5 bases at V and 2 bases at J, with 20 bases in the middle. The CDR3 has 16 residues. The CDR3 region is CASSHLRPGAAYEQYF. In nucleotides, the CDR3 is TGTGCCAGCAGTCACCTCCGGCCGGGAGCAGCCTACGAGCAGTACTTC.

The V gene is TRBV9, the J gene TRBJ1-3; a possible D gene is TRBD1 (5 bases). This CDR3 has 14 residues. CDR1 and CDR2 (germline): SGDLS, YYNGEE. Trimming removed 3 bases from V and 2 bases from J, with 9 bases in between. CDR3 in DNA: TGTGCCAGCAGCGCCAGGGCTCCTGGAAACACCATATATTTT. Translating gives CASSARAPGNTIYF.

The V gene is TRBV6-1, the J gene TRBJ2-2, with a weak D call TRBD1 (5 bases). This CDR3 has 14 amino acids. V was cut by 5 bases and J by 4 bases, with 11 bases left in between. Germline V gene sequence: CDR1 MNHNS, CDR2 SASEGT. The CDR3 loop is CASSKLRGTGELFF. The CDR3 DNA reads as TGTGCCAGCAGTAAACTAAGGGGCACCGGGGAGCTGTTTTTT.

CDR3 nucleotides: TGTGCCATCGCCCTAGCGGGATCCCAAGATGAGCAGTTCTTC. Its translation: CAIALAGSQDEQFF. This chain uses TRBV10-3 with TRBJ2-1; TRBD2 matches at 9 bases. The CDR3 has 14 residues. The V and J ends lost 8 bases and 8 bases, in that order; junction bases with no gene match: 10. Germline CDR1 and CDR2: ENHRY and SYGVKD.

The chain is built from TRBV9 and TRBJ2-3, with D perhaps matching TRBD2 (5 bases). Trimming stripped 4 bases from V and 0 bases from J, with 15 bases between. Germline V lookup: CDR1 SGDLS, CDR2 YYNGEE. This CDR3 has 16 residues. The CDR3 spells CASSPGSWSSTDTQYF. CDR3 in DNA: TGTGCCAGCAGCCCGGGGAGCTGGTCTAGCACAGATACGCAGTATTTT.

In the case of this clone: At one of its ends the junction is not consistent with the germline gene, which may arise from a read error. J is TRBJ2-7 and V is TRBV7-7, with D possibly TRBD1 on 6 matching bases. Looked up from germline, CDR1 is SSHAT and CDR2 is FNYEAQ (reference sequence). CDR3 length: 13 residues. Here the CDR3 DNA reads TGTGCTAGCAGCTTTAGCTGGACAGACGAGCAGTACTTC. This translates into CASSFSWTDEQYF. The full variable domain, completed using reference TRBV7-7 and TRBJ2-7, is GAGVSQSPRYKVTKRGQDVTLRCDPISSHATLYWYQQALGQGPEFLTYFNYEAQPDKSGLPSDRFSAERPEGSISTLTIQRTEQRDSAMYRCASSFSWTDEQYFGPGTRLTVT.